This T cell receptor beta chain was documented in a study of early T cells in non-severe SARS-CoV-2 infection. Across the whole study: The input, bulk RNA from unsorted whole blood, was sequenced, and chains were unpaired. Findings and limits, study-wide: VDJdb matching favored anti-spike CD8 responses, missing private and CD4 specificities.

Each cDNA molecule carried a unique molecular identifier. TCRdb passed the 5' RACE reads through MiXCR, listing each CDR3 protein once. The table has just over 65,000 distinct CDR3 sequences, approximately 13% seen once. Germline V gives CDR1 SGHTA, CDR2 FQGNSA. V was cut by 4 bases and J by 5 bases, with 9 bases left in between. The CDR3 is 13 amino acids. This clonotype was recorded a few times. The antigen is undetermined. The source of this sequence is an adult who was a healthcare worker with PCR-confirmed SARS-CoV-2 infection or an uninfected control (not recorded which). Sequenced: whole blood. The chain links TRBV7-2 to TRBJ1-5, with D possibly TRBD1 on 5 matching bases. The CDR3 DNA is TGTGCCAGCAGCTCACAGGTGTATCAGCCCCAGCATTTT. This sequence encodes CASSSQVYQPQHF.